The text below deals with one T cell receptor beta chain. Its antigen is unidentified. The source of the sample is a study of T cell responses to AZD1222 COVID-19 vaccine. The study's findings and limits: Across spike, vaccine-associated CD4 TCRs were found, dominant at 160-218 and 743-854.

TCRdb's table, derived via immunoSEQ multiplex PCR, lists solely in-frame clones and lacks some. The sample gives 70,000 to 100,000 clones, roughly nine tenths of which show up once; roughly 3.1% is in the top ten. The TCR comes from an adult who received the AZD1222 COVID-19 vaccine. Material: peripheral blood, obtained 28 days after the second AZD1222 dose.

The CDR3 region is CSARPDRANTEAFF. For the CDR3, the DNA is TGCAGCGCCCGCCCGGACAGGGCGAACACTGAAGCTTTCTTT. V usage is TRBV29-1 and J usage is TRBJ1-1, with TRBD1 matching over 8 bases. J was trimmed by 1 base and V by 7 bases; bases with no gene match: 8. Germline V CDR1 and CDR2: SQVTM, ANQGSEA. There are 14 residues in the CDR3.